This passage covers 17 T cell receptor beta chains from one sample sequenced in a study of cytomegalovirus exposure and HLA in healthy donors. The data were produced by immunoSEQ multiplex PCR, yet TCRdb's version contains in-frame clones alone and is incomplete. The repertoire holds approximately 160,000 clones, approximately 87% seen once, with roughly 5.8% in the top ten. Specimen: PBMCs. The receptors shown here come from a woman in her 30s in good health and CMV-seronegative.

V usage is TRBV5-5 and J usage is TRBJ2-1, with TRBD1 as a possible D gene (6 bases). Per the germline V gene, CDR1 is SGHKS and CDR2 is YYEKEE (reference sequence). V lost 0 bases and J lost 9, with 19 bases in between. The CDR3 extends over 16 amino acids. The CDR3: CASSLGTGSGRGEQFF. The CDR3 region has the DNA TGTGCCAGCAGCTTGGGCACAGGGTCCGGACGGGGTGAGCAGTTCTTC.

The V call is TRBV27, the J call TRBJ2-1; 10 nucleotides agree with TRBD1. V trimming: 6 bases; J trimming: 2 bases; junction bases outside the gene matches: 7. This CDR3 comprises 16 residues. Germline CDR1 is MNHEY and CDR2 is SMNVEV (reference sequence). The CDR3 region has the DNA TGTGCCAGCAGCTTACGACAGGGGGCCACCTACAATGAGCAGTTCTTC. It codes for CASSLRQGATYNEQFF.

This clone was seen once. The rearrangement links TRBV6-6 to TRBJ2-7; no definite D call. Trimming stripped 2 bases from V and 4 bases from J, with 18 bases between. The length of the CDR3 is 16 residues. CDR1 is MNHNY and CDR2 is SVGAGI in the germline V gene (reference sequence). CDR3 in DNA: TGTGCCAGCAGTTACGAGGACGCTCGATCGGGTTACGAGCAGTACTTC. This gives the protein CASSYEDARSGYEQYF.

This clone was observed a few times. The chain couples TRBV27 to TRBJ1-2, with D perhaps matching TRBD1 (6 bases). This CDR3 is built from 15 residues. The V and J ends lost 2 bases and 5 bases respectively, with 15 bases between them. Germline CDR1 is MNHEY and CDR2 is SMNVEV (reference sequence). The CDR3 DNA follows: TGTGCCAGCAGTTTACGACAGGAGTCCCCTTATGGCTACACCTTC. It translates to CASSLRQESPYGYTF.

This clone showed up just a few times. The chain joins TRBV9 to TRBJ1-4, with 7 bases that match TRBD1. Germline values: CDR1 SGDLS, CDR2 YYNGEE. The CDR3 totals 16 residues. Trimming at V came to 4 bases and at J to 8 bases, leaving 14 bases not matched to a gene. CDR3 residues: CASSRVAGGVKEKLFF. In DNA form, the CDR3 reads TGTGCCAGCAGCCGAGTCGCAGGGGGAGTTAAGGAAAAACTGTTTTTT.

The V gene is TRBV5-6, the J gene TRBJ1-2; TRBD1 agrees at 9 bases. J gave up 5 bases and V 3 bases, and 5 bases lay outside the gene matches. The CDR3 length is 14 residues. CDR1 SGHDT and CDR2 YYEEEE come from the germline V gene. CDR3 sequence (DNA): TGTGCCAGCAGCTGGGACAGGGTGGAATATGGCTACACCTTC. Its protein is CASSWDRVEYGYTF. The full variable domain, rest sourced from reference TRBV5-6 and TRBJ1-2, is DAGVTQSPTHLIKTRGQQVTLRCSPKSGHDTVSWYQQALGQGPQFIFQYYEEEERQRGNFPDRFSGHQFPNYSSELNVNALLLGDSALYLCASSWDRVEYGYTFGSGTRLTVV.

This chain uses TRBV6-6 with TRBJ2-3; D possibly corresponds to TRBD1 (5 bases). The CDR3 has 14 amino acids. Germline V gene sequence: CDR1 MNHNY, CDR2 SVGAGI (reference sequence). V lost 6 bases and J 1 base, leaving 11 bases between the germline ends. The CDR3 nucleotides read TGTGCCAGCAGCCCCGTCAGGGGCACAGATACGCAGTATTTT. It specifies CASSPVRGTDTQYF.

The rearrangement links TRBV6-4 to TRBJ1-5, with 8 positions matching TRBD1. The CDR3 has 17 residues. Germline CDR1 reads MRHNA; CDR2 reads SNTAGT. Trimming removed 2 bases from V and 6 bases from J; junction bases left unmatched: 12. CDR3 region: CASSDVIGTGQSQPQHF. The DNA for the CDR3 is TGTGCCAGCAGTGACGTCATCGGGACAGGTCAAAGTCAGCCCCAGCATTTT.

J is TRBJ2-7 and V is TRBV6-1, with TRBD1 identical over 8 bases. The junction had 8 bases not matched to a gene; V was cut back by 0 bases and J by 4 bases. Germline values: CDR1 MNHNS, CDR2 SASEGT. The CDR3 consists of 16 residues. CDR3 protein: CASSEAPDRVEYEQYF. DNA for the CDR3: TGTGCCAGCAGTGAAGCCCCGGACAGGGTAGAATACGAGCAGTACTTC.

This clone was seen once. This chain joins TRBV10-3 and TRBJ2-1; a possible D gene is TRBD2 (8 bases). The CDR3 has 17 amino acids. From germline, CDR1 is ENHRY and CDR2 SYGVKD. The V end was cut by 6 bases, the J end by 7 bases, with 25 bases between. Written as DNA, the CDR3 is TGTGCCATCAGCGAAGACCCAGGGGGACTAGTAGGTAATGAGCAGTTCTTC. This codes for CAISEDPGGLVGNEQFF.

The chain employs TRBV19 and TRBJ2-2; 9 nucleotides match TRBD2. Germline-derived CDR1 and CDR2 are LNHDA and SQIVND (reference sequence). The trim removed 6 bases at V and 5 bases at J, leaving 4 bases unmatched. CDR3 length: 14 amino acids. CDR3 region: CASRVLAGTGELFF. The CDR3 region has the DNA TGTGCCAGTAGAGTTCTAGCGGGGACCGGGGAGCTGTTTTTT.

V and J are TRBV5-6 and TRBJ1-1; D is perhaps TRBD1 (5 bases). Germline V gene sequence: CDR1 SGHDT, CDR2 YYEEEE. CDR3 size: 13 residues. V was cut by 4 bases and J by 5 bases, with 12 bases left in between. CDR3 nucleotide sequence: TGTGCCAGCAGCATCGGGGGAGAGACTGAAGCTTTCTTT. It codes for CASSIGGETEAFF. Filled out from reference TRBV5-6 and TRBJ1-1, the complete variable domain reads DAGVTQSPTHLIKTRGQQVTLRCSPKSGHDTVSWYQQALGQGPQFIFQYYEEEERQRGNFPDRFSGHQFPNYSSELNVNALLLGDSALYLCASSIGGETEAFFGQGTRLTVV.

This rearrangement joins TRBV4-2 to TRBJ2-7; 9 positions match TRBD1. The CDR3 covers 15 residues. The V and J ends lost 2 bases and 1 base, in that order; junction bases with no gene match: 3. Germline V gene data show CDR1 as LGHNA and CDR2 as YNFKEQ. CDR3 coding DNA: TGTGCCAGCAGCCAATGGACAGGGGAATCCTACGAGCAGTACTTC. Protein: CASSQWTGESYEQYF.

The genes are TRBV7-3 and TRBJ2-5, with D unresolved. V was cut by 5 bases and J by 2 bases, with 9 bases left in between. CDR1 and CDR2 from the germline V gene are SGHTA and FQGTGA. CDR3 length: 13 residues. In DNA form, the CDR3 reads TGTGCCAGCAGCGCCGGGTTACAAGAGACCCAGTACTTC. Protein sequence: CASSAGLQETQYF.

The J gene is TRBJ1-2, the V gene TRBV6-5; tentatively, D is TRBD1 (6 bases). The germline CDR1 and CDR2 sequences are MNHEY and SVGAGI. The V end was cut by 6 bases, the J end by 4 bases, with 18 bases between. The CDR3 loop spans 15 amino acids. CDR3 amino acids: CASSQSRTARYGYTF. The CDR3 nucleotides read TGTGCCAGCAGCCAAAGCAGGACAGCTCGCTATGGCTACACCTTC.

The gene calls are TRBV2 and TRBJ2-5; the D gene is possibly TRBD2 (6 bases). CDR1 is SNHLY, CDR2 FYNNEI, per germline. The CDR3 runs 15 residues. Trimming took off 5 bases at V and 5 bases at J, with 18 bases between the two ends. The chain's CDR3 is CASSSRGGTRETQYF. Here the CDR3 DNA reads TGTGCCAGCAGTTCCCGTGGGGGGACGAGGGAGACCCAGTACTTC. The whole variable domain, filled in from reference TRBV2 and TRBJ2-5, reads EPEVTQTPSHQVTQMGQEVILRCVPISNHLYFYWYRQILGQKVEFLVSFYNNEISEKSEIFDDQFSVERPDGSNFTLKIRSTKLEDSAMYFCASSSRGGTRETQYFGPGTRLLVL.

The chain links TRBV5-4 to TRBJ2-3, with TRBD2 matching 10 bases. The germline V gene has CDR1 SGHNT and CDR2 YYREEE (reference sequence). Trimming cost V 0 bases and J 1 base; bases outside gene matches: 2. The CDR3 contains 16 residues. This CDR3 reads CASSLGLAGRTDTQYF. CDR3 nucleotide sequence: TGTGCCAGCAGCTTGGGACTAGCGGGCCGCACAGATACGCAGTATTTT. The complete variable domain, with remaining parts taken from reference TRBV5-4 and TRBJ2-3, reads ETGVTQSPTHLIKTRGQQVTLRCSSQSGHNTVSWYQQALGQGPQFIFQYYREEENGRGNFPPRFSGLQFPNYSSELNVNALELDDSALYLCASSLGLAGRTDTQYFGPGTRLTVL.